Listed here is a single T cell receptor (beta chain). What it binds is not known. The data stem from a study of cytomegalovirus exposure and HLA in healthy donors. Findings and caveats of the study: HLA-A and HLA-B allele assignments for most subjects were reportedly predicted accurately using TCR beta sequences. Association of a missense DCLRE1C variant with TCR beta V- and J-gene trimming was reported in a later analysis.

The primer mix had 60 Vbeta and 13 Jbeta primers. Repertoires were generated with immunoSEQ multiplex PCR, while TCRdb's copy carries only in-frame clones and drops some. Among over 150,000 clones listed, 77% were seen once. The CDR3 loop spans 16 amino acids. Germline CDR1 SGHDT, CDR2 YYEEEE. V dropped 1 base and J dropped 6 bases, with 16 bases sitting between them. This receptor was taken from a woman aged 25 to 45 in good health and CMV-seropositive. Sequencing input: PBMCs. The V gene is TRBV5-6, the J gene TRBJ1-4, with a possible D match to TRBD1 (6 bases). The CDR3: CASSLLGQLTDEKLFF. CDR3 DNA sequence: TGTGCCAGCAGCTTGCTCGGACAGTTAACGGATGAAAAACTGTTTTTT.